This TCR beta chain was captured in a study of shared clonotypes between healthy human individuals. General study findings and limits: As a rule, naive subsets had a larger estimated richness than memory subsets.

As to this clone: Antigen: not known.

This CDR3 is 14 amino acids long. Trimming stripped 3 bases from V and 3 bases from J, with 9 bases between. Germline values: CDR1 ENHRY, CDR2 SYGVKD. Libraries were prepared by immunoSEQ multiplex PCR; TCRdb keeps only in-frame clonotypes and omits some of them. Of more than 1 million clones listed, around 78% are singletons. Sequencing was done on a sample of memory CD4+ T cells from PBMCs. Subset denoted: CD45RA-negative fraction. The rearrangement joins TRBV10-3 to TRBJ1-3; D is ambiguous. The sequence came from a young man in good health. Some clones in this sample may be carry-over from other donors' samples. The CDR3 sequence: CAISDPGLGNTIYF. In DNA form, the CDR3 reads TGTGCCATCAGTGATCCAGGACTTGGAAACACCATATATTTT.